One and the same sample provided the 10 T cell receptor beta chains below, sequenced in a study of cytomegalovirus exposure and HLA in healthy donors. Primers for the PCR totalled 60 Vbeta and 13 Jbeta. Data came from immunoSEQ multiplex PCR; TCRdb stores just in-frame clones and leaves some out. The repertoire has around 88,000 clones, less than 85% of them found once; the top ten carry roughly 1.8%. Sequenced: PBMCs. The receptors here all came from a male donor in good health and CMV-seronegative.

The chain is built from TRBV5-6 and TRBJ2-5; 10 positions agree with TRBD2. Germline-derived CDR1 and CDR2 are SGHDT and YYEEEE. The CDR3 runs to 15 residues. Trimming removed 4 bases from V and 7 bases from J; junction bases left unmatched: 10. The CDR3 nucleotides read TGTGCCAGCAGCAAGTCCGGGACTAGCGTCATGACCCAGTACTTC. Amino acids: CASSKSGTSVMTQYF.

As DNA, the CDR3 is TGTGCCAGCAGTGGGAGACAGGGGGCAAATGAAAAACTGTTTTTT. Translated: CASSGRQGANEKLFF. This chain uses TRBV2 with TRBJ1-4; 10 bases are a match to TRBD1. The CDR3 has 15 amino acids. The germline gives CDR1 SNHLY, CDR2 FYNNEI. J gave up 5 bases and V 4 bases, and 4 bases lay outside the gene matches.

This clone was found a few times. The chain carries TRBV5-1 and TRBJ1-2; D is ambiguous. V shed 0 bases and J shed 3 bases, with 12 bases lying between them. The germline V gene encodes CDR1 SGHRS and CDR2 YFSETQ. CDR3 length: 15 residues. The DNA of the CDR3 is TGCGCCAGCAGCTTGGCAACCGGGTTTGACTATGGCTACACCTTC. Its translation: CASSLATGFDYGYTF.

This clone was seen a single time. The genes are TRBV14 and TRBJ2-7, with D maybe TRBD2 (6 bases). This CDR3 spans 16 amino acids. Germline V lookup: CDR1 SGHDN, CDR2 FVKESK. The V end was cut by 3 bases, the J end by 4 bases, with 19 bases between. CDR3 coding DNA: TGTGCCAGCAGCCATCCCCCGGGGGAGAGAATGTACGAGCAGTACTTC. Its protein is CASSHPPGERMYEQYF.

The DNA for the CDR3 is TGTGCCAGCAGTTTTGTAGGGCGGGAAGGAGAGCAGTTCTTC. Translating gives CASSFVGREGEQFF. This sequence joins TRBV28 and TRBJ2-1, with D maybe TRBD2 (6 bases). V lost 3 bases, J lost 10 bases, and 16 bases lay in between. The CDR3 extends over 14 amino acids. Germline V gene sequence: CDR1 MDHEN, CDR2 SYDVKM.

The rearrangement links TRBV6-5 to TRBJ2-1; D perhaps matches TRBD2 (5 bases). The germline CDR1 and CDR2 sequences are MNHEY and SVGAGI. The CDR3 totals 16 residues. V lost 2 bases to trimming and J lost 4 bases, with 15 bases between them. The chain's CDR3 is CASSYGVGEVYNEQFF. The CDR3 nucleotides are TGTGCCAGCAGTTACGGGGTGGGAGAAGTGTACAATGAGCAGTTCTTC.

In this sample, this clone turned up once. The chain employs TRBV27 and TRBJ2-2; the D is unclear. CDR3 size: 13 residues. Germline CDR1 MNHEY, CDR2 SMNVEV (reference sequence). Trimming removed 3 bases from V and 7 bases from J, with 9 bases in between. CDR3 coding DNA: TGTGCCAGCAGTTTTTCTGTCGGCGGGGAGCTGTTTTTT. Its protein product is CASSFSVGGELFF.

The rearrangement links TRBV5-6 to TRBJ2-7; a possible D gene is TRBD2 (7 bases). Per the germline V gene, CDR1 is SGHDT and CDR2 is YYEEEE. The CDR3 has 15 residues. V was clipped by 5 bases and J by 4 bases, with 19 bases between them. Here the CDR3 reads CASSIGGAHLYEQYF. In DNA, the CDR3 is TGTGCCAGCAGTATAGGGGGGGCGCATCTTTACGAGCAGTACTTC.

This chain connects TRBV4-2 to TRBJ1-1; no reliable D call. This CDR3 region has 16 residues. CDR1 and CDR2 from the germline V gene are LGHNA and YNFKEQ. V was shortened by 2 bases and J by 0 bases, with 13 bases between the two germline ends. The CDR3 DNA reads TGTGCCAGCAGCCAATTGGTCTCAGGCCTGAACACTGAAGCTTTCTTT. It translates to CASSQLVSGLNTEAFF.

The J gene is TRBJ2-2, the V gene TRBV4-1, with 10 bases lining up with TRBD2. Germline CDR1 and CDR2: MGHRA and YSYEKL. CDR3 length equals 17 residues. The J segment lost 3 bases and the V segment lost 1 base, leaving 5 bases of the junction unmatched. For the CDR3, the DNA is TGCGCCAGCAGCCAAGCTGAGCTAGCGGGAGACACCGGGGAGCTGTTTTTT. It is translated as CASSQAELAGDTGELFF.